The clone carrying this T cell receptor (beta chain) was counted only a few times. CDR3 length: 15 residues. The ends were cut back, 2 bases at V and 4 bases at J, with 15 bases in the middle. Looked up from germline, CDR1 is LGHNT and CDR2 is FRNRAP. The entry originates in a study of blood T cells in healthy people across ages. The second PCR ran about 6 to 12 cycles with a sample-barcoded 5' primer and J-beta primers. Via MiXCR, TCRdb re-called the 5' RACE reads, giving one row per CDR3 protein. This table holds about 970,000 distinct CDR3 sequences, 51% found once. This clonotype was sampled from a woman aged 55-69 years in good health. This rearrangement joins TRBV12-5 to TRBJ2-7; D might be TRBD1 (6 bases). The material sequenced was blood. The CDR3 loop is CASGLSRTAKYEQYF. In DNA, the CDR3 is TGTGCTAGTGGTTTGAGCCGGACAGCAAAGTACGAGCAGTACTTC.